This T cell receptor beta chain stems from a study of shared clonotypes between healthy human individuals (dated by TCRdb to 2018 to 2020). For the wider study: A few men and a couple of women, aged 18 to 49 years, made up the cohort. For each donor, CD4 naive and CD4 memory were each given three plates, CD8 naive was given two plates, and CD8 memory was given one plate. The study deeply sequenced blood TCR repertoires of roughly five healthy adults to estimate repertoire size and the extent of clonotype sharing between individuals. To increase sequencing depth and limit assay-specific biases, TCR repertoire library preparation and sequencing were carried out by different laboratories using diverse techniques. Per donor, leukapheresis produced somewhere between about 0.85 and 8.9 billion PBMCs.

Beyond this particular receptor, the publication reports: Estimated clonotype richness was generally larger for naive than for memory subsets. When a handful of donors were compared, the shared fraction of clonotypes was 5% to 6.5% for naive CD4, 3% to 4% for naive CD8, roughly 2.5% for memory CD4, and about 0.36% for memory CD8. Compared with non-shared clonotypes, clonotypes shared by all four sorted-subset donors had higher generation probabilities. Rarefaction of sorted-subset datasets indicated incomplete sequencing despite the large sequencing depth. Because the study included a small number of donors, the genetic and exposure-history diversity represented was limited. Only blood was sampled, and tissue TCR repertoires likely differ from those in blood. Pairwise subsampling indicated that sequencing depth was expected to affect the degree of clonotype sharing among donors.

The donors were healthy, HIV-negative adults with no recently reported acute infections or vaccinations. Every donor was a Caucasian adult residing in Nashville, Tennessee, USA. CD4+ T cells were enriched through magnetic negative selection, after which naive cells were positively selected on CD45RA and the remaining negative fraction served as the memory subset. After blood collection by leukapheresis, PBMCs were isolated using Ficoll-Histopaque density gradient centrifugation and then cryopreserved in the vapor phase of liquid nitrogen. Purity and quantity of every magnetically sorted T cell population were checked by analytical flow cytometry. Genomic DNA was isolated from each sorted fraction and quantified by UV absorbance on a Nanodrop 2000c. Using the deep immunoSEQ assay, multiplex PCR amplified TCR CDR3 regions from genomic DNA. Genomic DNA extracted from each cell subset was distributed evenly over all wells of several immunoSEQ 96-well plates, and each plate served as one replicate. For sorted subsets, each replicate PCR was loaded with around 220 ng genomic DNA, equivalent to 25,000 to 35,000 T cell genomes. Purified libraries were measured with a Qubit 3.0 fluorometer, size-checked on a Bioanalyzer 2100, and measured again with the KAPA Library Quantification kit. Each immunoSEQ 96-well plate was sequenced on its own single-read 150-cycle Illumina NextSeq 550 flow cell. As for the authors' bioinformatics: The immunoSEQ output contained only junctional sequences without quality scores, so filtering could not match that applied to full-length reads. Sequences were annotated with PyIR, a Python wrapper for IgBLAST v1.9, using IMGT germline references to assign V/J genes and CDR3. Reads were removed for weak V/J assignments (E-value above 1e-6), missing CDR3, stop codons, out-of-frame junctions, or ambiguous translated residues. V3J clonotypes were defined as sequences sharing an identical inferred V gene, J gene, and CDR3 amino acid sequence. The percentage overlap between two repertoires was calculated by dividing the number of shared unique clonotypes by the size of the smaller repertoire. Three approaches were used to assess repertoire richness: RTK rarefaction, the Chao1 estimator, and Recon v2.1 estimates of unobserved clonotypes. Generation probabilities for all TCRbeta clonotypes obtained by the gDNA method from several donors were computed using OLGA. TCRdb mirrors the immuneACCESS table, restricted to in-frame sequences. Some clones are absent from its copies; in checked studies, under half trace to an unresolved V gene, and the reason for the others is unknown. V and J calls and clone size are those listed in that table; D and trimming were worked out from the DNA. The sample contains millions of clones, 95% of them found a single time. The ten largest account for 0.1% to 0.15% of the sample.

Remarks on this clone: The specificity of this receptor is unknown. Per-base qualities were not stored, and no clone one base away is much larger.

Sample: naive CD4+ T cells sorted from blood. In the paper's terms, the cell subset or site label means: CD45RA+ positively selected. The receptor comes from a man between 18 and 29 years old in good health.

The DNA reads TGTGCCAGCAGAGAGCTTTCAACTAATGAAAAACTGTTTTTT. Its translation is CASRELSTNEKLFF. This receptor chain uses TRBV6-1 and TRBJ1-4; the D gene assignment is ambiguous. CDR1 MNHNS and CDR2 SASEGT were looked up in the germline V gene. V and J lose 6 bases and 0 bases, and a span of 8 bases separates them. The CDR3, cysteine through phenylalanine, is 14 amino acids long. The retained sequence is limited to the CDR3, 42 bases, with the frame set at the first base.